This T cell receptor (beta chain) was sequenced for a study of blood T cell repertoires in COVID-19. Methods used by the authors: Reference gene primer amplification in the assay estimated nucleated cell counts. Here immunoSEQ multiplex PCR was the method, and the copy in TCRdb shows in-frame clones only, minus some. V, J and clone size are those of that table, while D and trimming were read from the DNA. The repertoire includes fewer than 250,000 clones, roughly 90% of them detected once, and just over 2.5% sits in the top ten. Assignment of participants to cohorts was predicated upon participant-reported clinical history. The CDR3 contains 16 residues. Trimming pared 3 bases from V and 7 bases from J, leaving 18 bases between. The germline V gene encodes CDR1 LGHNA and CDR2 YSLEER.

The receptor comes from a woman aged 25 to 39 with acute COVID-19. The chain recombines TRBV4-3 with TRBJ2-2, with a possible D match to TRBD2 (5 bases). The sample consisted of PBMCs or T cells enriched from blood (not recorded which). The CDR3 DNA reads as TGCGCCAGCAGCCAGGCATCGGCCCCGGGGAGCGGGGAGCTGTTTTTT. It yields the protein CASSQASAPGSGELFF.